Sequencing of this T cell receptor beta chain was carried out in a study of blood T cell repertoires in COVID-19. CDR1 is SGDLS, CDR2 YYNGEE, per germline. There are 14 residues in the CDR3. V was clipped by 2 bases and J by 0 bases, with 9 bases between them. Some clones are missing from TCRdb's copy, which holds only in-frame ones; the method was immunoSEQ multiplex PCR. The repertoire consists of approximately 46,000 clones, with nearly 90% occurring once and the leading ten covering approximately 3%. Sequencing was carried out using peripheral blood. The sequence was collected from a man aged 45 to 65 with active COVID-19. The chain combines TRBV9 with TRBJ2-7, with D possibly being TRBD2 (6 bases). CDR3 nucleotides: TGTGCCAGCAGCGTTGGAGGGGTCTCCTACGAGCAGTACTTC. The encoded protein is CASSVGGVSYEQYF.